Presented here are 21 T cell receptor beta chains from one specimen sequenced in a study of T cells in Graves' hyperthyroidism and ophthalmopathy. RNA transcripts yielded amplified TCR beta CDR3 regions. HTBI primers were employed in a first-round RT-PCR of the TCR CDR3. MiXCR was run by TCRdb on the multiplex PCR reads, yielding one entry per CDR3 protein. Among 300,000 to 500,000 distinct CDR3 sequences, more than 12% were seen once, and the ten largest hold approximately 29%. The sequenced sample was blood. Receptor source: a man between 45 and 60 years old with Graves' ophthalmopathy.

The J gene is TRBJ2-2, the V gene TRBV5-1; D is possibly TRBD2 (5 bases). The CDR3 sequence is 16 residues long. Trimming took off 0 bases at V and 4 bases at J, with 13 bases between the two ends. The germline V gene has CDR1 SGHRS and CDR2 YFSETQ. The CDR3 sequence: CASSLEGSARTGELFF. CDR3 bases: TGCGCCAGCAGCTTGGAGGGTAGCGCCCGCACCGGGGAGCTGTTTTTT.

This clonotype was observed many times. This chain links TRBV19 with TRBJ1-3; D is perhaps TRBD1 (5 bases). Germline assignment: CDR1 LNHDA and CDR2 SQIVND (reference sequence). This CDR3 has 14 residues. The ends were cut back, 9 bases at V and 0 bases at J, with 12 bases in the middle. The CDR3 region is CASSGRISGNTIYF. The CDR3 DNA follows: TGTGCCAGCTCGGGACGGATCTCTGGAAACACCATATATTTT. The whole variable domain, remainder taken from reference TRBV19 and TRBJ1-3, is DGGITQSPKYLFRKEGQNVTLSCEQNLNHDAMYWYRQDPGQGLRLIYYSQIVNDFQKGDIAEGYSVSREKKESFPLTVTSAQKNPTAFYLCASSGRISGNTIYFGEGSWLTVV.

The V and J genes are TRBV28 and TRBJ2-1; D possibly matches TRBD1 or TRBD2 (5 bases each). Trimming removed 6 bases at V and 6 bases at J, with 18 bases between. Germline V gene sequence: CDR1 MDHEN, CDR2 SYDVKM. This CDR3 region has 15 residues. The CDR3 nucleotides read TGTGCCAGCAGCCCCCGTCAGGGAGAAGGCAATGAGCAGTTCTTC. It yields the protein CASSPRQGEGNEQFF.

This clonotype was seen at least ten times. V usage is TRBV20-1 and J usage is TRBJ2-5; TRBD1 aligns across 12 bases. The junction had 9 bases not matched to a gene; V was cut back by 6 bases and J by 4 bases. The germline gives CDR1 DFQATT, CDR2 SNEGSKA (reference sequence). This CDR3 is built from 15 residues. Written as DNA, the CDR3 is TGCAGTGCAAGACAACGGGACAGGGGGCTAGAGACCCAGTACTTC. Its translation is CSARQRDRGLETQYF.

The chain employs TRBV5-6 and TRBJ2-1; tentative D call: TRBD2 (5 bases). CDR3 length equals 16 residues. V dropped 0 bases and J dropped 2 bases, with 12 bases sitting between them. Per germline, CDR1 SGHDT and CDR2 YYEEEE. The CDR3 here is CASSLGGGSAYNEQFF. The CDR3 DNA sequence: TGTGCCAGCAGCTTGGGCGGCGGGTCAGCCTACAATGAGCAGTTCTTC.

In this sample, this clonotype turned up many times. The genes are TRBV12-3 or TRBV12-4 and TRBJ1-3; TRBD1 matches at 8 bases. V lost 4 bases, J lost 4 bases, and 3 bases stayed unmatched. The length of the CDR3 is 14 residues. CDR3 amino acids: CASSSRTGGNTIYF. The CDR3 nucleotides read TGTGCCAGCAGTTCCCGGACAGGGGGAAACACCATATATTTT.

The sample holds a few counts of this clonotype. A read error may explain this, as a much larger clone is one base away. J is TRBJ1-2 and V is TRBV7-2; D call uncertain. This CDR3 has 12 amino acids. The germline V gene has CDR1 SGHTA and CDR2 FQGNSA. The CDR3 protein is CVSSLRADGYTF. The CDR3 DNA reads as TGTGTCAGCAGCTTAAGGGCGGATGGCTACACCTTC. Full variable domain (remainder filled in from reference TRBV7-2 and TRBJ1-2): GAGVSQSPSNKVTEKGKDVELRCDPISGHTALYWYRQSLGQGLEFLIYFQGNSAPDKSGLPSDRFSAERTGGSVSTLTIQRTQQEDSAVYLCVSSLRADGYTFGSGTRLTVV.

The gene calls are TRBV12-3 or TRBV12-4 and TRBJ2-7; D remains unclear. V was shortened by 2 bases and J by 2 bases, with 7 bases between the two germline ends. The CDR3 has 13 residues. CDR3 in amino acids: CASSLLPAYEQYF. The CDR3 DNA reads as TGTGCCAGCAGTTTACTGCCGGCCTACGAGCAGTACTTC.

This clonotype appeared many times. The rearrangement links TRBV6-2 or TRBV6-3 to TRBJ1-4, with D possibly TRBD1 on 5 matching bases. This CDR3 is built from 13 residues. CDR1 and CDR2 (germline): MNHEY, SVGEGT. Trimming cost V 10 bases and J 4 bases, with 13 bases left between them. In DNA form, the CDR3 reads TGTGCCATACGGACAAGCGATAATGAAAAACTGTTTTTT. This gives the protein CAIRTSDNEKLFF.

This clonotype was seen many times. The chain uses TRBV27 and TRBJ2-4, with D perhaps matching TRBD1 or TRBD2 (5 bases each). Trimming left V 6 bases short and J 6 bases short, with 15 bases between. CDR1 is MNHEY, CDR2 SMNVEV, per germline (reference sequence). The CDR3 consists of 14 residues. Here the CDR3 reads CASSFQAGANIQYF. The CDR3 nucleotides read TGTGCCAGCAGCTTTCAAGCCGGGGCAAACATTCAGTACTTC.

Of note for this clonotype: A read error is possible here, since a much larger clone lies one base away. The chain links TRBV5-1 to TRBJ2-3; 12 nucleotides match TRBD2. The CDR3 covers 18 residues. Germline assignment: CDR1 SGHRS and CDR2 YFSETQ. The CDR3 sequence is CASSPQRASGRGTDTQYF. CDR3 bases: TGTGCCAGCAGCCCTCAGCGGGCTAGCGGGAGGGGAACAGATACGCAGTATTTT.

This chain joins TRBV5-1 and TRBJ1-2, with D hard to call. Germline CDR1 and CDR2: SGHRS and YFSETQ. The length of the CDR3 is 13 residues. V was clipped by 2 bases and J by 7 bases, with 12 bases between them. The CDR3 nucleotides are TGCGCCAGCAGCTTAGAACAACCTCTTGGCTACACCTTC. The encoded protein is CASSLEQPLGYTF.

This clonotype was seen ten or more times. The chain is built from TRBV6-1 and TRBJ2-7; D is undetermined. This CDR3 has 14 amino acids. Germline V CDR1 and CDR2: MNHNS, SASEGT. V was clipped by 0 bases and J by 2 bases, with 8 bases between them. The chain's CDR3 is CASSEARSPYEQYF. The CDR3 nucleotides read TGTGCCAGCAGTGAAGCACGGAGTCCCTACGAGCAGTACTTC.

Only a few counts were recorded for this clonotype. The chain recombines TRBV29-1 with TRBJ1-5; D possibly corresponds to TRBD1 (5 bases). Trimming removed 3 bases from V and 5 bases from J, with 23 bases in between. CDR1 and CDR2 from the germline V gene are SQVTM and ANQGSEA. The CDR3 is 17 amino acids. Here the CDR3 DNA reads TGCAGCGTTGAGTGGGCGCTTCTAGACAGAGATTATCAGCCCCAGCATTTT. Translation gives CSVEWALLDRDYQPQHF.

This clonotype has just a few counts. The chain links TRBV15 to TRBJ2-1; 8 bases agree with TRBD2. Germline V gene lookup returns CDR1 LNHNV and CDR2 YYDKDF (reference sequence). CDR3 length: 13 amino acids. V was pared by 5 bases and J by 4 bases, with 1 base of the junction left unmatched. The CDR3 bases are TGTGCCACCAGCGCTAGCGGGTACAATGAGCAGTTCTTC. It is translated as CATSASGYNEQFF. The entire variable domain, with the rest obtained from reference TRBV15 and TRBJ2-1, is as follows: DAMVIQNPRYQVTQFGKPVTLSCSQTLNHNVMYWYQQKSSQAPKLLFHYYDKDFNNEADTPDNFQSRRPNTSFCFLDIRSPGLGDTAMYLCATSASGYNEQFFGPGTRLTVL.

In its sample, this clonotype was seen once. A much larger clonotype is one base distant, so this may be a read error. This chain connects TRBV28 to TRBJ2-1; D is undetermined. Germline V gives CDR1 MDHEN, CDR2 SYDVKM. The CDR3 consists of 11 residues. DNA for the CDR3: TGTGCCAGCAACACGGTGGATGAGCGGTTCTTC. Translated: CASNTVDERFF.

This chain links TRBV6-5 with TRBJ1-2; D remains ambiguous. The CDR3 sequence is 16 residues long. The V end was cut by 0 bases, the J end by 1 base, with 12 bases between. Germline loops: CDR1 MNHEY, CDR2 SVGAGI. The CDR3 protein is CASSYSGDNLNYGYTF. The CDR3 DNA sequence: TGTGCCAGCAGTTACTCAGGTGACAACCTTAACTATGGCTACACCTTC.

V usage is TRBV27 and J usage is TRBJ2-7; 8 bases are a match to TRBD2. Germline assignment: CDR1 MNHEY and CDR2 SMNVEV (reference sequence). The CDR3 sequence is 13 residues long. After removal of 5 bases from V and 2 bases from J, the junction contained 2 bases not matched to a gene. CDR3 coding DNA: TGTGCCAGCAGTGAGCGGGAGCCCTACGAGCAGTACTTC. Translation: CASSEREPYEQYF.

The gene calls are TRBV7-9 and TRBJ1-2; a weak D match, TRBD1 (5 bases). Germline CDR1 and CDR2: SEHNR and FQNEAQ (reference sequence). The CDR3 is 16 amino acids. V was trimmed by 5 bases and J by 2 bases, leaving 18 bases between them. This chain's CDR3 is CASSPPVLGRNYGYTF. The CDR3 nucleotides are TGTGCCAGCAGCCCTCCAGTCCTGGGGCGGAACTATGGCTACACCTTC.

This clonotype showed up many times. The CDR3 is CASSQGKPGLPGMEEQYF. The CDR3 DNA reads as TGTGCCAGCAGCCAAGGAAAACCGGGACTACCAGGGATGGAGGAGCAGTACTTC. V is TRBV3-1 and J is TRBJ2-7; 7 nucleotides line up with TRBD2. V shed 1 base and J 7 bases; nucleotides not matched to a gene: 19. The CDR3 covers 18 residues. Germline V gene data show CDR1 as LGHDT and CDR2 as YNNKEL (reference sequence).

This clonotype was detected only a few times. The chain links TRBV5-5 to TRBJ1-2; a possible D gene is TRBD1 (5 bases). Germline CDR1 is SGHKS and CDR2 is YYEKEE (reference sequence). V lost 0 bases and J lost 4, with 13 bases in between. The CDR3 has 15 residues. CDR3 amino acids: CASSLVRGEAYGYTF. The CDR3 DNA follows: TGTGCCAGCAGCTTGGTTCGGGGGGAAGCCTATGGCTACACCTTC.